Following are 5 T cell receptor beta chains from one sample sequenced in a study of cytomegalovirus exposure and HLA in healthy donors listed by TCRdb under 2017. The protocol used for the library was the immunoSEQ multiplex PCR assay. TCRdb limited this immuneACCESS table to in-frame rearrangements with V and J called. A share of clones is missing; checked studies link under half to unresolved V genes, and the rest is unexplained. The sample table contains tens of thousands of clones; only one count was recorded for about 93% of them. The ten largest make up 3.2% of the sample. Sample: PBMCs. The receptor set was obtained from a woman aged 18 to 35 in good health and CMV-seropositive.

This sequence joins TRBV7-8 and TRBJ1-2, with 8 positions matching TRBD1. With V trimmed by 5 bases and J by 2 bases, 10 bases remained unmatched. This CDR3 is 16 amino acids long. The germline CDR1 and CDR2 sequences are SGHVS and FQNEAQ. The DNA for the CDR3 is TGTGCCAGCAGCCCCGGACAGGGACCGGGGAACTATGGCTACACCTTC. Its protein is CASSPGQGPGNYGYTF.

The chain has TRBV29-1 and TRBJ1-1, with D unclear. V was trimmed by 2 bases and J by 4 bases, leaving 8 bases between them. The CDR3 sequence is 12 residues long. The germline gives CDR1 SQVTM, CDR2 ANQGSEA. CDR3 in DNA: TGCAGCGTTGAACTTCGAGTCACTGAAGCTTTCTTT. This translates into CSVELRVTEAFF.

There are a few counts of this clone. This sequence joins TRBV5-1 and TRBJ2-3; D is perhaps TRBD1 (6 bases). Germline-derived CDR1 and CDR2 are SGHRS and YFSETQ. The CDR3 runs to 16 residues. V was pared by 6 bases and J by 4 bases, with 21 bases between. For the CDR3, the DNA is TGCGCCAGCACCCACCTGCAGGGGAAAGGAGCAGATACGCAGTATTTT. It yields the protein CASTHLQGKGADTQYF.

The chain carries TRBV2 and TRBJ2-4; weak D call: TRBD2 (6 bases). There are 15 residues in the CDR3. V shed 5 bases and J shed 3 bases, with 14 bases lying between them. The V gene's germline CDR1 is SNHLY and CDR2 FYNNEI. The CDR3 region is CASSSEGGVKNIQYF. CDR3 DNA sequence: TGTGCCAGCAGTTCGGAGGGTGGAGTCAAAAACATTCAGTACTTC.

V gene TRBV7-2 combines with J gene TRBJ2-7; the match to TRBD1 covers 7 bases. The CDR3 is 14 amino acids. The V segment lost 5 bases and the J segment 0 bases; nucleotides outside the gene matches: 4. Germline CDR1 SGHTA, CDR2 FQGNSA. CDR3 in amino acids: CASSQGQISYEQYF. The DNA of the CDR3 is TGTGCCAGCAGCCAGGGACAGATCTCCTACGAGCAGTACTTC.